These 32 T cell receptor beta chains came from one sample sequenced in a study of T-cell reconstitution after alpha-beta-depleted transplantation in children. Unique molecular identifiers featured in how the TCRbeta library was prepared. TCRdb itself ran the PCR reads through MiXCR, one entry per CDR3 protein. The top ten hold roughly 6% of the sample, which has 400,000 to 500,000 distinct CDR3 sequences, 11% seen once. This specimen was PBMCs from the stem cell graft donor, taken from the stem cell graft. These receptors came from a human donor who donated a stem cell graft to a child with acute myeloid leukemia.

Only a few counts were recorded for this clonotype. The V gene is TRBV12-3 or TRBV12-4, the J gene TRBJ1-1, with 7 nucleotides matching TRBD1. The trim removed 2 bases at V and 6 bases at J, leaving 9 bases unmatched. The CDR3 extends over 15 amino acids. The CDR3 DNA is TGTGCCAGCAGTTTATCAGGGGGTTCTCACCCTGAAGCTTTCTTT. Its protein is CASSLSGGSHPEAFF.

This clonotype was detected only a few times. V is TRBV19 and J is TRBJ1-1; no clear D gene. CDR3 length equals 14 residues. The germline V gene encodes CDR1 LNHDA and CDR2 SQIVND (reference sequence). V was clipped by 0 bases and J by 0 bases, with 5 bases between them. The CDR3 bases are TGTGCCAGTAGTATAGAGGGGTTGAACACTGAAGCTTTCTTT. Translating it yields CASSIEGLNTEAFF. Using reference TRBV19 and TRBJ1-1 for the parts outside the CDR3, the full variable domain is DGGITQSPKYLFRKEGQNVTLSCEQNLNHDAMYWYRQDPGQGLRLIYYSQIVNDFQKGDIAEGYSVSREKKESFPLTVTSAQKNPTAFYLCASSIEGLNTEAFFGQGTRLTVV.

About this clonotype: An end of the junction differs from the germline gene, which may be a read error. The chain employs TRBV29-1 and TRBJ2-1, with TRBD2 matching 11 bases. The CDR3 loop spans 16 amino acids. From germline, CDR1 is SQVTM and CDR2 ANQGSEA. CDR3 bases: TGCAGCGTTGATTCCGTAGCGGGAGGGATTGTCAATGACCAGTTCTTC. This encodes CSVDSVAGGIVNDQFF.

This clonotype was detected ten times or more. The V and J genes are TRBV5-1 and TRBJ1-1; 7 bases line up with TRBD1. This CDR3 is 15 amino acids long. The V and J ends lost 2 bases and 2 bases, in that order; junction bases with no gene match: 6. The germline gives CDR1 SGHRS, CDR2 YFSETQ. CDR3 loop: CASSFGQAGNTEAFF. For the CDR3, the DNA is TGCGCCAGCAGCTTCGGACAGGCGGGAAACACTGAAGCTTTCTTT.

In this sample, this clonotype turned up a few times. The chain couples TRBV20-1 to TRBJ2-2; D ambiguous. This CDR3 spans 12 amino acids. Deletions cut 3 bases from V and 7 bases from J, with 9 bases between. Germline-derived CDR1 and CDR2 are DFQATT and SNEGSKA (reference sequence). CDR3 loop: CSASVGGGELFF. Here the CDR3 DNA reads TGCAGTGCTAGCGTCGGCGGCGGGGAGCTGTTTTTT.

This clonotype was counted a few times. The chain uses TRBV7-2 and TRBJ2-3; 12 bases are shared with TRBD2. The germline gives CDR1 SGHTA, CDR2 FQGNSA. The junction had 7 bases not matched to a gene; V was cut back by 4 bases and J by 5 bases. The CDR3 sequence is 16 residues long. The CDR3 spells CASSSQLAGGRDTQYF. CDR3 nucleotide sequence: TGTGCCAGCAGCTCCCAACTAGCGGGGGGAAGAGATACGCAGTATTTT.

V is TRBV2 and J is TRBJ2-1; TRBD2 aligns across 9 bases. CDR1 SNHLY and CDR2 FYNNEI come from the germline V gene. The CDR3 length is 15 residues. After removal of 4 bases from V and 7 bases from J, the junction contained 8 bases not matched to a gene. The CDR3 DNA sequence: TGTGCCAGCAGTGCAAGCGCGGGAGGGTGGAATGAGCAGTTCTTC. It codes for CASSASAGGWNEQFF. Using reference TRBV2 and TRBJ2-1 for the parts outside the CDR3, the full variable domain is EPEVTQTPSHQVTQMGQEVILRCVPISNHLYFYWYRQILGQKVEFLVSFYNNEISEKSEIFDDQFSVERPDGSNFTLKIRSTKLEDSAMYFCASSASAGGWNEQFFGPGTRLTVL.

DNA of the CDR3: TGTGCCAGCAGAAAGAGGTCTAGCGCCTCTAGCACAGATACGCAGTATTTT. This translates into CASRKRSSASSTDTQYF. The V call is TRBV6-1, the J call TRBJ2-3; a weak D match, TRBD2 (6 bases). The germline gives CDR1 MNHNS, CDR2 SASEGT. The CDR3 is made up of 17 amino acids. Trimming removed 6 bases from V and 0 bases from J, with 19 bases in between.

Only a few counts were recorded for this clonotype. V gene TRBV7-9 combines with J gene TRBJ1-3, with D possibly TRBD1 on 5 matching bases. Germline lookup yields CDR1 SEHNR and CDR2 FQNEAQ (reference sequence). CDR3 size: 16 residues. Trimming pared 5 bases from V and 0 bases from J, leaving 14 bases between. For the CDR3, the DNA is TGTGCCAGCAGCCCCCGGGACCGTCACTCTGGAAACACCATATATTTT. As protein: CASSPRDRHSGNTIYF.

In its sample, this clonotype was seen a few times. CDR3 DNA sequence: TGTGCCAGCTCACCACCGTCTAGCGGCTACAATGAGCAGTTCTTC. Translated: CASSPPSSGYNEQFF. V usage is TRBV18 and J usage is TRBJ2-1, with 7 bases that match TRBD2. V lost 0 bases to trimming and J lost 3 bases; unmatched junction nucleotides: 2. The length of the CDR3 is 15 residues. Germline V gene data show CDR1 as KGHSH and CDR2 as LQKENI.

To note about this clonotype: The junction departs from the called germline gene at one end, perhaps through a read error. The rearrangement joins TRBV7-7 to TRBJ2-3, with 10 bases matching TRBD2. Germline V CDR1 and CDR2: SSHAT, FNYEAQ (reference sequence). The CDR3 covers 16 residues. The CDR3 protein is CASSLAGGRHTDTQYF. The CDR3 nucleotides are TGTGCTAGCAGCTTAGCGGGAGGTCGCCACACAGATACGCAGTATTTT.

CDR3 in DNA: TGTGCCAGCAGCCCGAAGCGGGGTCCCTCCTACAATGAGCAGTTCTTC. It translates to CASSPKRGPSYNEQFF. The V gene is TRBV7-9, the J gene TRBJ2-1, with 7 bases aligning to TRBD2. This CDR3 contains 16 residues. The V gene end was trimmed by 5 bases and the J gene end by 0 bases; junction bases not matched to a gene: 7. The germline CDR1 and CDR2 sequences are SEHNR and FQNEAQ (reference sequence). The full variable domain, rest sourced from reference TRBV7-9 and TRBJ2-1, is DTGVSQNPRHKITKRGQNVTFRCDPISEHNRLYWYRQTLGQGPEFLTYFQNEAQLEKSRLLSDRFSAERPKGSFSTLEIQRTEQGDSAMYLCASSPKRGPSYNEQFFGPGTRLTVL.

The rearrangement uses TRBV10-1 and TRBJ2-7, with a weak D call TRBD2 (6 bases). The germline V gene encodes CDR1 WNHNN and CDR2 SYGVQD (reference sequence). The V and J ends lost 6 bases and 2 bases respectively, with 17 bases between them. This CDR3 comprises 15 residues. CDR3 DNA: TGCGCCAGCAGCGGGGCGGAGGGGCCCCCCTACGAGCAGTACGTC. Translating it yields CASSGAEGPPYEQYV.

The chain couples TRBV11-2 to TRBJ2-2; D remains unclear. This CDR3 is 14 amino acids long. Germline lookup yields CDR1 SGHAT and CDR2 FQNNGV. Trimming took off 4 bases at V and 5 bases at J, with 11 bases between the two ends. CDR3 protein: CASSSRIGTGELFF. The DNA for the CDR3 is TGTGCCAGCAGCTCCCGGATTGGAACCGGGGAGCTGTTTTTT.

J is TRBJ2-3 and V is TRBV5-6; D remains ambiguous. The CDR3 contains 11 residues. The germline CDR1 and CDR2 sequences are SGHDT and YYEEEE. Trimming stripped 4 bases from V and 7 bases from J, with 7 bases between. The DNA of the CDR3 is TGTGCCAGCAGCCTGCGGAATACGCAGTATTTT. It specifies CASSLRNTQYF.

V and J are TRBV7-3 and TRBJ2-2, with D maybe TRBD2 (6 bases). The V and J ends lost 5 bases and 4 bases respectively, with 11 bases between them. CDR3 length: 14 residues. Germline CDR1 and CDR2: SGHTA and FQGTGA. Here the CDR3 DNA reads TGTGCCAGCAGCCGGGGGATAGCCACCGGGGAGCTGTTTTTT. Its translation is CASSRGIATGELFF. The variable domain in full, completed from reference TRBV7-3 and TRBJ2-2, reads GAGVSQTPSNKVTEKGKYVELRCDPISGHTALYWYRQSLGQGPEFLIYFQGTGAADDSGLPNDRFFAVRPEGSVSTLKIQRTERGDSAVYLCASSRGIATGELFFGEGSRLTVL.

The chain recombines TRBV4-1 with TRBJ1-2, with D perhaps matching TRBD1 (5 bases). From germline, CDR1 is MGHRA and CDR2 YSYEKL. This CDR3 has 15 residues. V was trimmed by 2 bases and J by 3 bases, leaving 13 bases between them. This CDR3 is CASSQPGREDYGYTF. The CDR3 bases are TGCGCCAGCAGCCAACCAGGCAGGGAAGACTATGGCTACACCTTC.

This sequence joins TRBV20-1 and TRBJ2-1, with TRBD2 matching over 8 bases. The CDR3 is 16 amino acids. CDR1 is DFQATT and CDR2 is SNEGSKA in the germline V gene (reference sequence). V shed 2 bases and J 5 bases; nucleotides not matched to a gene: 11. CDR3 protein: CSARRTGGGFDNEQFF. Here the CDR3 DNA reads TGCAGTGCTAGACGGACGGGAGGGGGATTCGACAATGAGCAGTTCTTC.

The table lists this clonotype with a few counts. V usage is TRBV2 and J usage is TRBJ2-1; D possibly corresponds to TRBD2 (5 bases). Looked up from germline, CDR1 is SNHLY and CDR2 is FYNNEI. V lost 4 bases to trimming and J lost 5 bases, with 18 bases between them. The CDR3 is made up of 16 amino acids. CDR3 sequence reads: CASSAGRSIPDNEQFF. The CDR3 coding sequence is TGTGCCAGCAGTGCGGGAAGGTCGATCCCAGACAATGAGCAGTTCTTC. Full variable domain (missing parts from reference TRBV2 and TRBJ2-1): EPEVTQTPSHQVTQMGQEVILRCVPISNHLYFYWYRQILGQKVEFLVSFYNNEISEKSEIFDDQFSVERPDGSNFTLKIRSTKLEDSAMYFCASSAGRSIPDNEQFFGPGTRLTVL.

The chain recombines TRBV12-3 or TRBV12-4 with TRBJ2-1, with 7 bases matching TRBD1. V lost 1 base and J lost 7; bases outside the gene matches: 7. The CDR3 is 15 amino acids. This CDR3 is CASSLDRGPENEQFF. DNA of the CDR3: TGTGCCAGCAGTTTAGATAGGGGGCCGGAAAATGAGCAGTTCTTC.

The rearrangement links TRBV2 to TRBJ2-1, with D perhaps TRBD1 (6 bases). Germline-derived CDR1 and CDR2 are SNHLY and FYNNEI. This CDR3 has 14 residues. V lost 4 bases and J lost 5, with 12 bases in between. The CDR3: CASSVQGRHNEQFF. CDR3 bases: TGTGCCAGCAGTGTGCAGGGGCGCCACAATGAGCAGTTCTTC.

The chain combines TRBV6-5 with TRBJ1-1; TRBD1 matches 7 bases. This CDR3 comprises 12 residues. From germline, CDR1 is MNHEY and CDR2 SVGAGI. V trimming: 5 bases; J trimming: 10 bases; junction bases outside the gene matches: 7. The CDR3 DNA sequence: TGTGCCAGCAGTAAACAGGGGCTGGGAGCTTTCTTT. Translated: CASSKQGLGAFF.

The chain combines TRBV29-1 with TRBJ2-5, with TRBD2 matching 8 bases. Trimming took 5 bases from V and 2 from J; bases not matched to a gene: 1. The CDR3 loop spans 12 amino acids. Germline lookup yields CDR1 SQVTM and CDR2 ANQGSEA. As DNA, the CDR3 is TGCAGCGTTCCGGGAGGGCAAGAGACCCAGTACTTC. The encoded protein is CSVPGGQETQYF. The full variable domain, rest sourced from reference TRBV29-1 and TRBJ2-5, is SAVISQKPSRDICQRGTSLTIQCQVDSQVTMMFWYRQQPGQSLTLIATANQGSEATYESGFVIDKFPISRPNLTFSTLTVSNMSPEDSSIYLCSVPGGQETQYFGPGTRLLVL.

V gene TRBV4-1 combines with J gene TRBJ1-3; D possibly corresponds to TRBD1 (5 bases). V lost 3 bases and J lost 4, with 13 bases in between. In germline, CDR1 is MGHRA, CDR2 YSYEKL. The CDR3 contains 15 residues. The CDR3 reads CASSHAGDGGNTIYF. The CDR3 DNA follows: TGCGCCAGCAGCCACGCGGGGGACGGAGGAAACACCATATATTTT.

This clonotype was counted many times. The V gene is TRBV6-5, the J gene TRBJ2-3, with D possibly being TRBD1 (5 bases). The ends were cut back, 2 bases at V and 0 bases at J, with 12 bases in the middle. Looked up from germline, CDR1 is MNHEY and CDR2 is SVGAGI. The CDR3 is 16 residues long. In DNA form, the CDR3 reads TGTGCCAGCAGTTACCGACAGCCGGGCAGCACAGATACGCAGTATTTT. Translation gives CASSYRQPGSTDTQYF.

This clonotype was counted only a few times. V gene TRBV5-5 combines with J gene TRBJ1-5; D is undetermined. This CDR3 has 15 amino acids. Germline CDR1 is SGHKS and CDR2 is YYEKEE (reference sequence). Trimming took off 6 bases at V and 0 bases at J, with 13 bases between the two ends. The CDR3 protein is CASTTTGNSNQPQHF. For the CDR3, the DNA is TGTGCCAGCACCACGACGGGGAATAGCAATCAGCCCCAGCATTTT.

There are many counts of this clonotype. The chain carries TRBV5-1 and TRBJ2-3; no definite D call. Trimming removed 0 bases from V and 0 bases from J, with 5 bases in between. The CDR3 has 14 amino acids. Per the germline V gene, CDR1 is SGHRS and CDR2 is YFSETQ. The CDR3 DNA follows: TGCGCCAGCAGCTTGGACAAAAGCACAGATACGCAGTATTTT. It yields the protein CASSLDKSTDTQYF.

This clonotype was detected a few times. The V call is TRBV7-9, the J call TRBJ1-6, with 7 bases lining up with TRBD1. The CDR3 contains 15 residues. V was pared by 0 bases and J by 4 bases, with 0 bases of the junction left unmatched. Germline V gene lookup returns CDR1 SEHNR and CDR2 FQNEAQ (reference sequence). CDR3 in DNA: TGTGCCAGCAGCTTAGCGGGACAGTATAATTCACCCCTCCACTTT. Its protein is CASSLAGQYNSPLHF.

The rearrangement links TRBV7-2 to TRBJ2-7; no firm D call. The CDR3 is 15 residues long. V dropped 5 bases and J dropped 0 bases, with 14 bases sitting between them. Germline V lookup: CDR1 SGHTA, CDR2 FQGNSA. DNA for the CDR3: TGTGCCAGCAGCGGCCGGGCCGACCTCTCCTACGAGCAGTACTTC. Protein: CASSGRADLSYEQYF.

The sample holds many counts of this clonotype. The rearrangement joins TRBV29-1 to TRBJ2-5, with D perhaps TRBD2 (5 bases). Germline lookup yields CDR1 SQVTM and CDR2 ANQGSEA. Trimming left V 6 bases short and J 2 bases short, with 10 bases between. The CDR3 contains 12 residues. CDR3 residues: CSVRRGQETQYF. Here the CDR3 DNA reads TGCAGCGTCCGACGGGGACAAGAGACCCAGTACTTC.

V is TRBV20-1 and J is TRBJ2-4, with 9 bases aligning to TRBD2. Per germline, CDR1 DFQATT and CDR2 SNEGSKA (reference sequence). The CDR3 sequence is 17 residues long. Trimming removed 5 bases from V and 0 bases from J; junction bases left unmatched: 11. The CDR3: CSAVSGRDVLAKNIQYF. CDR3 nucleotide sequence: TGCAGTGCTGTTAGCGGGAGAGACGTACTAGCCAAAAACATTCAGTACTTC.

This clonotype was counted many times. This chain links TRBV12-3 or TRBV12-4 with TRBJ2-3, with a weak D call TRBD1 (6 bases). Trimming removed 1 base from V and 6 bases from J, with 8 bases in between. This CDR3 is 13 amino acids long. The CDR3 bases are TGTGCCAGCAGTTTAGTTGGGGGCGATACGCAGTATTTT. It is translated as CASSLVGGDTQYF.